These 13 T cell receptor beta chains were sequenced from one sample in a study of regulatory T cells in long-lasting Graves disease. Investigators prepared the TCR beta libraries by applying iRepertoire HTBI primers and Arm-PCR of CDR3 regions. A single record per CDR3 protein comes from TCRdb applying MiXCR to the multiplex PCR reads. The sample shows approximately 400,000 distinct CDR3 sequences, 12% of them seen only once. Time point indicated: newly diagnosed GD, antithyroid drugs for less than 3 months. PBMC-derived RNA was used for the TCR library. These same records also appear under a second study, on T cells in Graves' hyperthyroidism and ophthalmopathy.

This sample comprised peripheral blood mononuclear cells (PBMCs), obtained at new diagnosis, from a patient treated with antithyroid drugs. The receptors stem from a woman younger than 35 with Graves disease.

This clonotype was observed many times. This chain links TRBV7-2 with TRBJ1-2, with 10 nucleotides matching TRBD1. The CDR3 is 14 residues long. Trimming at V came to 3 bases and at J to 5 bases, leaving 3 bases not matched to a gene. The germline CDR1 and CDR2 sequences are SGHTA and FQGNSA. CDR3 coding DNA: TGTGCCAGCAGCTTCACGGGACAGGGGTATGGCTACACCTTC. This codes for CASSFTGQGYGYTF.

The sample holds many counts of this clonotype. The chain combines TRBV20-1 with TRBJ2-5, with 8 nucleotides matching TRBD2. V dropped 6 bases and J dropped 5; count of bases not matched to a gene: 8. The CDR3 extends over 13 amino acids. From germline, CDR1 is DFQATT and CDR2 SNEGSKA (reference sequence). The chain's CDR3 is CSADGGGAETQYF. Written as DNA, the CDR3 is TGCAGTGCCGACGGGGGGGGCGCGGAGACCCAGTACTTC.

This clonotype was seen many times. The chain couples TRBV20-1 to TRBJ2-3; 7 bases fit TRBD2. CDR1 DFQATT and CDR2 SNEGSKA come from the germline V gene (reference sequence). The CDR3 totals 15 residues. The trim removed 5 bases at V and 5 bases at J, leaving 13 bases unmatched. CDR3: CSASDERGGVDTQYF. The CDR3 nucleotides are TGCAGTGCTTCCGACGAGCGGGGAGGTGTAGATACGCAGTATTTT.

In this sample, this clonotype turned up many times. The chain combines TRBV2 with TRBJ2-2; 7 bases fit TRBD1. V lost 6 bases to trimming and J lost 1 base; unmatched junction nucleotides: 8. The CDR3 spans 16 residues. From germline, CDR1 is SNHLY and CDR2 FYNNEI. The CDR3 spells CASRFTGAENTGELFF. The CDR3, as DNA: TGTGCCAGCAGATTCACAGGGGCGGAGAACACCGGGGAGCTGTTTTTT. The full variable domain, rest sourced from reference TRBV2 and TRBJ2-2, is EPEVTQTPSHQVTQMGQEVILRCVPISNHLYFYWYRQILGQKVEFLVSFYNNEISEKSEIFDDQFSVERPDGSNFTLKIRSTKLEDSAMYFCASRFTGAENTGELFFGEGSRLTVL.

The J gene is TRBJ2-7, the V gene TRBV2, with 7 nucleotides matching TRBD1. The CDR3 runs 17 residues. V was clipped by 4 bases and J by 3 bases; unmatched bases: 15. Per germline, CDR1 SNHLY and CDR2 FYNNEI. The CDR3 loop reads CASSVRQGAWRGYEQYF. Here the CDR3 DNA reads TGTGCCAGCAGTGTGAGACAGGGTGCTTGGAGAGGCTACGAGCAGTACTTC.

This clonotype appeared many times. V is TRBV7-2 and J is TRBJ2-7; TRBD1 matches 7 bases. J lost 2 bases, V lost 1 base, and 5 bases had no gene match. The CDR3 has 15 amino acids. Germline V lookup: CDR1 SGHTA, CDR2 FQGNSA. Here the CDR3 reads CASSLVGQATYEQYF. DNA for the CDR3: TGTGCCAGCAGCTTAGTTGGACAGGCGACCTACGAGCAGTACTTC.

This clonotype has a count of ten or more. The chain has TRBV29-1 and TRBJ1-2; TRBD1 matches 8 bases. With V trimmed by 3 bases and J by 5 bases, 11 bases remained unmatched. Germline loops: CDR1 SQVTM, CDR2 ANQGSEA. The CDR3 loop spans 15 amino acids. This CDR3 is CSVDTGPQGEYGYTF. The CDR3 DNA follows: TGCAGCGTTGACACGGGGCCACAGGGGGAGTATGGCTACACCTTC.

About this clonotype itself: A much larger clone is a single base away; this may be a read error. The J gene is TRBJ2-1, the V gene TRBV6-1, with D perhaps TRBD2 (5 bases). The J call may be faulty, since TRBJ2-5 better matches the DNA end. The CDR3 is made up of 14 amino acids. The germline V gene has CDR1 MNHNS and CDR2 SASEGT. CDR3 amino acids: CAGIGNLPQETQYF. The CDR3, as DNA: TGTGCCGGCATCGGGAACTTGCCCCAAGAGACCCAGTACTTC.

V gene TRBV4-3 combines with J gene TRBJ2-1, with TRBD2 matching over 8 bases. From germline, CDR1 is LGHNA and CDR2 YSLEER. The length of the CDR3 is 20 residues. V lost 0 bases to trimming and J lost 1 base; unmatched junction nucleotides: 14. CDR3 bases: TGCGCCAGCAGCCAAGATTCATCGGGTTGGGGCGGGAGGTCCTACAATGAGCAGTTCTTC. This translates into CASSQDSSGWGGRSYNEQFF.

CDR3 amino acids: CASSLDGTSGSVTDTQYF. The CDR3 DNA sequence: TGCGCCAGCAGCCTCGACGGGACTAGCGGGAGCGTCACAGATACGCAGTATTTT. The V and J genes are TRBV5-1 and TRBJ2-3; 14 nucleotides agree with TRBD2. Germline trimming cut 4 bases from V and 2 bases from J; bases unmatched to any gene: 9. CDR1 is SGHRS and CDR2 is YFSETQ in the germline V gene. There are 18 residues in the CDR3.

This clonotype was seen at least ten times. The chain recombines TRBV7-9 with TRBJ1-2; maybe TRBD1 (5 bases). Per the germline V gene, CDR1 is SEHNR and CDR2 is FQNEAQ (reference sequence). The length of the CDR3 is 14 residues. V was trimmed by 5 bases and J by 4 bases, leaving 14 bases between them. CDR3 in DNA: TGTGCCAGCAGCCACCCCGACAGACTCTATGGCTACACCTTC. It codes for CASSHPDRLYGYTF.

This clonotype was picked up many times. The gene calls are TRBV7-2 and TRBJ1-2; TRBD1 matches at 8 bases. V lost 1 base, J lost 4 bases, and 5 bases stayed unmatched. The CDR3 length is 15 residues. Germline V gene data show CDR1 as SGHTA and CDR2 as FQGNSA. CDR3 DNA sequence: TGTGCCAGCAGCTTAGATGGGACAGGTCTCTATGGCTACACCTTC. It encodes CASSLDGTGLYGYTF.

This clonotype was seen ten or more times. This chain uses TRBV5-1 with TRBJ1-1; D may be TRBD1 (5 bases). Germline CDR1 SGHRS, CDR2 YFSETQ. The CDR3 extends over 15 amino acids. V dropped 0 bases and J dropped 5 bases, with 14 bases sitting between them. The CDR3 here is CASSLGAGIDTEAFF. CDR3 DNA: TGCGCCAGCAGCTTGGGGGCAGGGATAGATACTGAAGCTTTCTTT.